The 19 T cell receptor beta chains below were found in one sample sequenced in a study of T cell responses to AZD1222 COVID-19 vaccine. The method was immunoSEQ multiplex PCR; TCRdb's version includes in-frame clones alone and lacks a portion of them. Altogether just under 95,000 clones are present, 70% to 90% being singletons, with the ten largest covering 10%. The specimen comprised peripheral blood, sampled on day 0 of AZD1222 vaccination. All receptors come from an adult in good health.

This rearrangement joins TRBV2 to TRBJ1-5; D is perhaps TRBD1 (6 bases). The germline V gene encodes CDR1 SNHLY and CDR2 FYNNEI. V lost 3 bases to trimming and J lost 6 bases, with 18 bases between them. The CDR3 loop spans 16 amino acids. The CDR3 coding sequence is TGTGCCAGCAGTGACCCGGGACATGGGGGGTCTCAGCCCCAGCATTTT. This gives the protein CASSDPGHGGSQPQHF.

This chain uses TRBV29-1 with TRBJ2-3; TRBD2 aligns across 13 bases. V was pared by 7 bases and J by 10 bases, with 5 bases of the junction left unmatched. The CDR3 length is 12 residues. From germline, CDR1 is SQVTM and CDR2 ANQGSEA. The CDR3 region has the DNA TGCAGCGACCTACTAGCGGGAGGGGCGCAGTATTTT. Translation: CSDLLAGGAQYF.

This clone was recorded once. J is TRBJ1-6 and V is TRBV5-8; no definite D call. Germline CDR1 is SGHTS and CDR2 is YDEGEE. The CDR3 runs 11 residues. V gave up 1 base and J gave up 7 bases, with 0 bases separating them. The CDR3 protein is CASSLNSPLHF. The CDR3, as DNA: TGTGCCAGCAGCTTGAATTCACCCCTCCACTTT.

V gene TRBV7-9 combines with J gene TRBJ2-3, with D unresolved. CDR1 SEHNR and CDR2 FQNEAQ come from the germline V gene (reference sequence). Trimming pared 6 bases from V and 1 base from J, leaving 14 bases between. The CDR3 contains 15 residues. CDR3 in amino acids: CASRPPVRGTDTQYF. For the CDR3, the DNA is TGTGCCAGCAGGCCTCCGGTCCGAGGCACAGATACGCAGTATTTT. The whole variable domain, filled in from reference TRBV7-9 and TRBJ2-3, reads DTGVSQNPRHKITKRGQNVTFRCDPISEHNRLYWYRQTLGQGPEFLTYFQNEAQLEKSRLLSDRFSAERPKGSFSTLEIQRTEQGDSAMYLCASRPPVRGTDTQYFGPGTRLTVL.

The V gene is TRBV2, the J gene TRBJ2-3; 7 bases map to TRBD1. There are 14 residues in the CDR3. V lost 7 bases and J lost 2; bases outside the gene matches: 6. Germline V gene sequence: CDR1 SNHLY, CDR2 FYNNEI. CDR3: CASIYRGPTDTQYF. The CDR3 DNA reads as TGTGCCAGCATTTACAGGGGCCCCACAGATACGCAGTATTTT.

CDR3: CASSIGGKLFF. The CDR3 DNA reads TGTGCCAGTAGTATAGGCGGAAAACTGTTTTTT. The chain uses TRBV19 and TRBJ1-4, with no clear D. CDR1 is LNHDA, CDR2 SQIVND, per germline (reference sequence). The CDR3 is made up of 11 amino acids. The V end was cut by 1 base, the J end by 10 bases, with 4 bases between.

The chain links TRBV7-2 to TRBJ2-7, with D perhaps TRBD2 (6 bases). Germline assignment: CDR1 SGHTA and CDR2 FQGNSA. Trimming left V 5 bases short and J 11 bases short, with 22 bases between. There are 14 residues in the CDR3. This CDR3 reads CASSGVGGEWRKYF. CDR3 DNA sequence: TGTGCCAGCAGCGGAGTGGGCGGGGAGTGGAGAAAGTACTTC.

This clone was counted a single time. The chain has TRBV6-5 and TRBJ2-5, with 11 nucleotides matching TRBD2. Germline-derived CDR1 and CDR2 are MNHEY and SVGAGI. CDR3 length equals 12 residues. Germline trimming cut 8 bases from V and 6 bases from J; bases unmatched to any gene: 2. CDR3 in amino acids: CASRLAGKTQYF. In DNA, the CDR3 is TGTGCCAGCCGACTAGCGGGGAAGACCCAGTACTTC.

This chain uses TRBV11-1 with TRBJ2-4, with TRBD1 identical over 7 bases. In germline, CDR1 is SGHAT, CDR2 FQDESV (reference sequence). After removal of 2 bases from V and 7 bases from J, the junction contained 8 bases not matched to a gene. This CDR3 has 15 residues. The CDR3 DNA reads TGTGCCAGCAGCTTAACGAGGGGGCTGGGGAACATTCAGTACTTC. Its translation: CASSLTRGLGNIQYF.

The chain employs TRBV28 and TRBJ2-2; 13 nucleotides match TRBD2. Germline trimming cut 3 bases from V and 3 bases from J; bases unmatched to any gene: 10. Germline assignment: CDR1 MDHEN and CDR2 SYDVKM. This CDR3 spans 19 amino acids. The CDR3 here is CASSLSGLAGASYTGELFF. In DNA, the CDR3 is TGTGCCAGCAGTTTGTCCGGACTAGCGGGAGCCTCGTACACCGGGGAGCTGTTTTTT.

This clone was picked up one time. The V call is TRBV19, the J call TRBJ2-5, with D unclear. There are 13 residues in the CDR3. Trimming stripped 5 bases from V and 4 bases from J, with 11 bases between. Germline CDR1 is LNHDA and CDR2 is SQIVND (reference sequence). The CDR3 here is CASSGQEGETQYF. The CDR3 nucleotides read TGTGCCAGTAGTGGGCAAGAAGGAGAGACCCAGTACTTC.

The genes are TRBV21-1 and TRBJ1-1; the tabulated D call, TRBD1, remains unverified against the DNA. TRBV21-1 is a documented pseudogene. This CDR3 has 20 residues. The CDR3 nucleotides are TGTGCCAGCAGCTTTCCCGGGACAGGGGGCGCGTGGGGGATGAACACTGAAGCTTTCTTT. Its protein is CASSFPGTGGAWGMNTEAFF.

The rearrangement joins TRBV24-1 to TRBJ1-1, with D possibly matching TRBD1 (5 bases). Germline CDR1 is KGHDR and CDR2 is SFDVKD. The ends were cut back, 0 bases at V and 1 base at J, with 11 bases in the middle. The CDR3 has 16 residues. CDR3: CATSDLHRKGNTEAFF. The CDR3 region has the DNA TGTGCCACCAGTGATTTGCACAGGAAGGGGAACACTGAAGCTTTCTTT.

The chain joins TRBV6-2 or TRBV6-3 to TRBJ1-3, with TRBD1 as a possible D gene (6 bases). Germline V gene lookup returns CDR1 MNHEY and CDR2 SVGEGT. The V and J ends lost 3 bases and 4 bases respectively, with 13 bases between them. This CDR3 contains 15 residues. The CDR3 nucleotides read TGTGCCAGCAGTTATACAGGGTTACGCGGAAACACCATATATTTT. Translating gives CASSYTGLRGNTIYF.

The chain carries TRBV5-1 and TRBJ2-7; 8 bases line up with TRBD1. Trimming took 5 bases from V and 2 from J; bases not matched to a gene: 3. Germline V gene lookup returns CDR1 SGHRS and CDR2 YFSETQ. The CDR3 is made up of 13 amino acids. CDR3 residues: CASSLDRAYEQYF. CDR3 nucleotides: TGCGCCAGCAGTCTGGACAGGGCCTACGAGCAGTACTTC.

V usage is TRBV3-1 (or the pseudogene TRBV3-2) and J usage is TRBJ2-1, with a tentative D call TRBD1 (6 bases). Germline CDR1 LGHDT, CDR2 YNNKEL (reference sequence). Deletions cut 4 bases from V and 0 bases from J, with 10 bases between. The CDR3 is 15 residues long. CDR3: CASSRTVSSYNEQFF. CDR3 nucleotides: TGTGCCAGCAGCCGGACAGTAAGCTCCTACAATGAGCAGTTCTTC.

DNA of the CDR3: TGTGCCAGCTCGCTAGTGACACCTTCGAACACCGGGGAGCTGTTTTTT. Translated, it gives CASSLVTPSNTGELFF. The J gene is TRBJ2-2, the V gene TRBV18; D unresolved. CDR1 is KGHSH and CDR2 is LQKENI in the germline V gene. V was cut by 6 bases and J by 0 bases, with 14 bases left in between. The CDR3 totals 16 residues.

The CDR3 region is CASSGSQGVYNEQFF. CDR3 in DNA: TGTGCCAGCAGCGGTAGCCAGGGAGTTTACAATGAGCAGTTCTTC. The rearrangement links TRBV3-1 (or the pseudogene TRBV3-2) to TRBJ2-1; TRBD1 or TRBD2 may be the D gene (5 bases each). Trimming shortened V by 5 bases and J by 4 bases, and 15 bases separated the two germline ends. This CDR3 is built from 15 residues. Germline CDR1 and CDR2: LGHDT and YNNKEL (reference sequence).

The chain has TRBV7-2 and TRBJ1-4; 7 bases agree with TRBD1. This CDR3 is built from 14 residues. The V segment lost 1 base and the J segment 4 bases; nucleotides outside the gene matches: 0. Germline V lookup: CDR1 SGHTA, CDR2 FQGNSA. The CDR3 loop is CASSLDRGNEKLFF. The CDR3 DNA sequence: TGTGCCAGCAGCTTAGACAGGGGTAATGAAAAACTGTTTTTT.